These 24 T cell receptor beta chains were all obtained from the same sample, sequenced in a study of T-cell memory formation after mild COVID-19. TCRdb ran MiXCR on the 5' RACE reads and lists one entry per CDR3 protein. The sample has under 150,000 distinct CDR3 sequences, approximately 22% seen once. The sequenced sample consisted of PBMCs or a T cell subset sorted from them (not recorded which). Receptor source: a man between 18 and 35 years old who had mild COVID-19 (a few samples of this study predate the infection). Cell type and time point are not known.

This clonotype has just a few counts. The rearrangement links TRBV27 to TRBJ2-7; 8 nucleotides agree with TRBD1. The V gene end was trimmed by 11 bases and the J gene end by 3 bases; junction bases not matched to a gene: 3. Germline values: CDR1 MNHEY, CDR2 SMNVEV (reference sequence). This CDR3 comprises 11 residues. CDR3 in DNA: TGTGCCTGCGGACAGGGCTACGAGCAGTACGTC. This sequence encodes CACGQGYEQYV.

This clonotype was observed a handful of times. The rearrangement uses TRBV6-5 and TRBJ2-7; weak D call: TRBD2 (5 bases). The CDR3 contains 13 residues. Germline-derived CDR1 and CDR2 are MNHEY and SVGAGI. Trimming took off 1 base at V and 3 bases at J, with 7 bases between the two ends. The DNA of the CDR3 is TGTGCCAGCAGTTACTTCGCGGGCTACGAGCAGTACTTC. Amino acids: CASSYFAGYEQYF.

This chain joins TRBV10-3 and TRBJ2-2; weak D call: TRBD2 (6 bases). Germline-derived CDR1 and CDR2 are ENHRY and SYGVKD. The CDR3 is 16 amino acids. Trimming took off 9 bases at V and 5 bases at J, with 22 bases between the two ends. In DNA, the CDR3 is TGTGCCATAAGCCGGGACTCAGATTTTCAGACCGGGGAGCTGTTTTTT. Encoded protein: CAISRDSDFQTGELFF.

This chain connects TRBV29-1 to TRBJ2-2; D is ambiguous. Trimming stripped 3 bases from V and 5 bases from J, with 4 bases between. This CDR3 spans 11 amino acids. The germline gives CDR1 SQVTM, CDR2 ANQGSEA. CDR3 protein: CSVEGTGELFF. In nucleotides, the CDR3 is TGCAGCGTTGAGGGGACCGGGGAGCTGTTTTTT.

The J gene is TRBJ2-2, the V gene TRBV6-5; D call uncertain. V lost 5 bases and J 8 bases, leaving 6 bases between the germline ends. This CDR3 spans 11 amino acids. Germline-derived CDR1 and CDR2 are MNHEY and SVGAGI. CDR3 residues: CASSLQGELFF. CDR3 in DNA: TGTGCCAGCAGTCTCCAAGGGGAGCTGTTTTTT.

This clonotype was counted ten times or more. This chain links TRBV19 with TRBJ2-5, with 13 bases aligning to TRBD2. The ends lost 6 bases at V and 5 bases at J; junction bases unmatched: 6. Germline CDR1 LNHDA, CDR2 SQIVND (reference sequence). The CDR3 runs to 15 residues. In DNA, the CDR3 is TGTGCCAGTAGCTTGACTAGCGGGGGGTTTGAGACCCAGTACTTC. It translates to CASSLTSGGFETQYF.

V gene TRBV7-9 combines with J gene TRBJ1-1; D is unclear. Germline assignment: CDR1 SEHNR and CDR2 FQNEAQ (reference sequence). V dropped 5 bases and J dropped 6 bases, with 13 bases sitting between them. The CDR3 has 13 amino acids. The CDR3 is CASSPGIVAEAFF. Here the CDR3 DNA reads TGTGCCAGCAGCCCCGGGATAGTCGCTGAAGCTTTCTTT.

The rearrangement joins TRBV6-5 to TRBJ2-7; perhaps TRBD2 as D (6 bases). This CDR3 has 14 amino acids. V lost 6 bases, J lost 0 bases, and 12 bases lay in between. CDR1 MNHEY and CDR2 SVGAGI come from the germline V gene. The CDR3 is CASRSTGSSYEQYV. CDR3 DNA sequence: TGTGCCAGCAGGAGTACCGGGAGCTCCTACGAGCAGTACGTC.

V gene TRBV7-3 combines with J gene TRBJ2-5; D is possibly TRBD2 (6 bases). The CDR3 has 17 residues. CDR1 SGHTA and CDR2 FQGTGA come from the germline V gene. V shed 3 bases and J shed 2 bases, with 19 bases lying between them. The CDR3 loop is CASSLPKKAGRQETQYF. CDR3 coding DNA: TGTGCCAGCAGCTTGCCGAAGAAGGCGGGGCGACAAGAGACCCAGTACTTC. The full variable domain, completed using reference TRBV7-3 and TRBJ2-5, is GAGVSQTPSNKVTEKGKYVELRCDPISGHTALYWYRQSLGQGPEFLIYFQGTGAADDSGLPNDRFFAVRPEGSVSTLKIQRTERGDSAVYLCASSLPKKAGRQETQYFGPGTRLLVL.

This clonotype showed up just a few times. The V gene is TRBV11-2, the J gene TRBJ1-1, with D unclear. The CDR3 totals 13 residues. Trimming stripped 1 base from V and 10 bases from J, with 13 bases between. Germline V CDR1 and CDR2: SGHAT, FQNNGV. CDR3: CASSLAVRYGAFF. Written as DNA, the CDR3 is TGTGCCAGCAGCTTAGCGGTCAGGTACGGAGCTTTCTTT. Complete variable domain (other parts from reference TRBV11-2 and TRBJ1-1): EAGVAQSPRYKIIEKRQSVAFWCNPISGHATLYWYQQILGQGPKLLIQFQNNGVVDDSQLPKDRFSAERLKGVDSTLKIQPAKLEDSAVYLCASSLAVRYGAFFGQGTRLTVV.

This clonotype came up a few times. V gene TRBV4-1 combines with J gene TRBJ2-1; 7 bases align to TRBD2. V lost 1 base and J lost 3; bases outside the gene matches: 3. CDR1 MGHRA and CDR2 YSYEKL come from the germline V gene. The CDR3 is 15 residues long. This chain's CDR3 is CASSQGRGGYNEQFF. The CDR3 DNA reads as TGCGCCAGCAGCCAAGGGCGCGGGGGCTACAATGAGCAGTTCTTC.

The chain links TRBV7-7 to TRBJ2-1, with D possibly matching TRBD2 (7 bases). The CDR3 consists of 17 residues. Looked up from germline, CDR1 is SSHAT and CDR2 is FNYEAQ (reference sequence). V was shortened by 0 bases and J by 5 bases, with 17 bases between the two germline ends. The CDR3 DNA reads as TGTGCCAGCAGCTTAGCGATGGGGGGGGCGGGACACAATGAGCAGTTCTTC. Protein: CASSLAMGGAGHNEQFF. Full variable domain (remainder filled in from reference TRBV7-7 and TRBJ2-1): GAGVSQSPRYKVTKRGQDVTLRCDPISSHATLYWYQQALGQGPEFLTYFNYEAQPDKSGLPSDRFSAERPEGSISTLTIQRTEQRDSAMYRCASSLAMGGAGHNEQFFGPGTRLTVL.

This clonotype was counted a few times. The V gene is TRBV29-1, the J gene TRBJ2-1, with TRBD1 as a possible D gene (5 bases). Germline values: CDR1 SQVTM, CDR2 ANQGSEA. The CDR3 totals 11 residues. The chain's CDR3 is CLGVSYNEQFF. In DNA form, the CDR3 reads TGCCTAGGGGTCTCCTACAATGAGCAGTTCTTC.

The table lists this clonotype with a few counts. The gene calls are TRBV7-9 and TRBJ1-6; D might be TRBD1 (6 bases). Germline CDR1 SEHNR, CDR2 FQNEAQ (reference sequence). This CDR3 spans 15 amino acids. V lost 6 bases and J 11 bases, leaving 20 bases between the germline ends. This CDR3 is CASRPKTGSMTPLHF. The CDR3 nucleotides are TGTGCCAGCAGACCCAAAACAGGGTCGATGACACCCCTCCACTTT.

The chain couples TRBV12-3 or TRBV12-4 to TRBJ2-7; a weak D match, TRBD2 (6 bases). The CDR3 runs to 13 residues. Deletions cut 5 bases from V and 4 bases from J, with 12 bases between. In DNA form, the CDR3 reads TGTGCCAGCAGTCCCGGGGGTTTGTACGAGCAGTACGTC. It encodes CASSPGGLYEQYV.

This clonotype has only a few counts. This rearrangement joins TRBV6-2 or TRBV6-3 to TRBJ2-7; 8 bases are shared with TRBD2. The CDR3 sequence is 15 residues long. The V gene's germline CDR1 is MNHEY and CDR2 SVGEGT. V was clipped by 2 bases and J by 2 bases; unmatched bases: 5. CDR3 in amino acids: CASSYGAGAPYEQYF. The CDR3 DNA reads as TGTGCCAGCAGTTACGGAGCGGGGGCCCCCTACGAGCAGTACTTC.

This clonotype was picked up a small number of times. J is TRBJ2-7 and V is TRBV5-4, with D perhaps matching TRBD2 (5 bases). Germline V gene sequence: CDR1 SGHNT, CDR2 YYREEE (reference sequence). Trimming left V 0 bases short and J 6 bases short, with 7 bases between. The CDR3 sequence is 12 residues long. The CDR3 loop is CASSLGGIEQYF. CDR3 sequence (DNA): TGTGCCAGCAGCTTGGGAGGGATCGAGCAGTACTTC.

This rearrangement joins TRBV6-1 to TRBJ1-1, with 9 bases that match TRBD1. Germline CDR1 reads MNHNS; CDR2 reads SASEGT. The CDR3 consists of 15 residues. Unmatched junction bases numbered 5, after V lost 5 bases and J lost 1 base. CDR3 protein: CASSPQGAENTEAFF. CDR3 in DNA: TGTGCCAGCAGTCCACAGGGGGCAGAGAACACTGAAGCTTTCTTT.

In this sample, this clonotype turned up a few times. The V call is TRBV4-3, the J call TRBJ2-2; 9 bases agree with TRBD2. V lost 2 bases, J lost 0 bases, and 7 bases stayed unmatched. Germline V gene data show CDR1 as LGHNA and CDR2 as YSLEER. CDR3 length: 18 residues. The CDR3 protein is CASSQRVSGGPNTGELFF. The CDR3 DNA follows: TGCGCCAGCAGCCAACGGGTTAGCGGGGGACCGAACACCGGGGAGCTGTTTTTT.

V is TRBV7-9 and J is TRBJ1-1; perhaps TRBD1 as D (5 bases). Germline V gene sequence: CDR1 SEHNR, CDR2 FQNEAQ (reference sequence). Trimming stripped 7 bases from V and 6 bases from J, with 24 bases between. The CDR3 consists of 16 residues. The CDR3 protein is CASTKRGAGHPPEAFF. The CDR3 DNA sequence: TGTGCCAGCACCAAGCGTGGGGCAGGGCACCCACCTGAAGCTTTCTTT.

V usage is TRBV6-1 and J usage is TRBJ1-2, with no clear D. Germline values: CDR1 MNHNS, CDR2 SASEGT. CDR3 length: 16 residues. The V and J ends lost 1 base and 0 bases respectively, with 12 bases between them. The CDR3 DNA sequence: TGTGCCAGCAGTGAAGATACGGGTATAGCTAACTATGGCTACACCTTC. This translates into CASSEDTGIANYGYTF.

This clonotype was seen a handful of times. The chain uses TRBV20-1 and TRBJ2-1, with 9 positions matching TRBD1. V was pared by 6 bases and J by 7 bases, with 10 bases of the junction left unmatched. Germline values: CDR1 DFQATT, CDR2 SNEGSKA (reference sequence). The CDR3 has 14 amino acids. This chain's CDR3 is CSANPQGAGNEQFF. CDR3 nucleotide sequence: TGCAGTGCCAATCCACAGGGGGCGGGTAATGAGCAGTTCTTC.

This clonotype was seen a handful of times. CDR3 loop: CASSEGPLVASDTQYF. In nucleotides, the CDR3 is TGTGCCAGCAGTGAAGGACCCTTGGTGGCTTCAGATACGCAGTATTTT. The chain uses TRBV6-1 and TRBJ2-3, with no clear D. V shed 1 base and J shed 4 bases, with 15 bases lying between them. This CDR3 comprises 16 residues. Germline values: CDR1 MNHNS, CDR2 SASEGT.

This clonotype came up a few times. The gene calls are TRBV6-2 or TRBV6-3 and TRBJ2-7; D gene uncertain. The V end lost 5 bases, the J end lost 0 bases, and 8 bases lay between the germline ends. Germline V gene sequence: CDR1 MNHEY, CDR2 SVGEGT. The CDR3 is 13 amino acids. The CDR3 protein is CASSVSSSYEQYV. Here the CDR3 DNA reads TGTGCCAGCAGTGTCAGTAGCTCCTACGAGCAGTACGTC.